The 14 T cell receptor beta chains listed next were all sequenced from one sample in a study of T cells in Graves' hyperthyroidism and ophthalmopathy. It was RNA transcripts that yielded the amplified TCR beta CDR3 regions. HTBI primers were employed in a first-round RT-PCR of the TCR CDR3. TCRdb called the multiplex PCR reads again in MiXCR, with one record for every CDR3 protein. The sample lists roughly 500,000 distinct CDR3 sequences, 15% to 20% occurring once. The sequencing input was blood. All receptors derive from a young woman with Graves' ophthalmopathy.

Many counts were recorded for this clonotype. The genes are TRBV28 and TRBJ1-1; possible D gene TRBD1, 5 bases. V lost 5 bases, J lost 3 bases, and 10 bases lay in between. CDR1 is MDHEN, CDR2 SYDVKM, per germline. The CDR3 runs 13 residues. The CDR3 nucleotides read TGTGCCAGCAGTATTCAGGGCGACACTGAAGCTTTCTTT. The encoded protein is CASSIQGDTEAFF.

The V and J genes are TRBV28 and TRBJ2-5, with 8 bases identical to TRBD2. Per germline, CDR1 MDHEN and CDR2 SYDVKM. The J segment lost 5 bases and the V segment lost 3 bases, leaving 11 bases of the junction unmatched. The CDR3 has 16 amino acids. The CDR3 DNA reads as TGTGCCAGCAGTTTGGCCGGGGGGGCGATTTTGGAGACCCAGTACTTC. This gives the protein CASSLAGGAILETQYF.

This chain uses TRBV19 with TRBJ2-1; 7 bases are shared with TRBD2. In germline, CDR1 is LNHDA, CDR2 SQIVND (reference sequence). V lost 6 bases to trimming and J lost 5 bases; unmatched junction nucleotides: 7. This CDR3 has 14 residues. The CDR3 DNA sequence: TGTGCCAGTAGCACACTAGCGCTAAACAATGAGCAGTTCTTC. Translated, it gives CASSTLALNNEQFF.

This clonotype has only a few counts. The chain couples TRBV29-1 to TRBJ1-1; tentative D call: TRBD1 (5 bases). Germline CDR1 and CDR2: SQVTM and ANQGSEA. Trimming shortened V by 1 base and J by 0 bases, and 9 bases separated the two germline ends. This CDR3 has 14 amino acids. CDR3 protein: CSVEVGHMNTEAFF. The CDR3 DNA follows: TGCAGCGTTGAAGTGGGGCACATGAACACTGAAGCTTTCTTT.

This clonotype was seen more than once but under ten times. The chain is built from TRBV28 and TRBJ1-5, with D perhaps matching TRBD1 (5 bases). This CDR3 region has 13 residues. Looked up from germline, CDR1 is MDHEN and CDR2 is SYDVKM. V lost 6 bases and J 4 bases, leaving 10 bases between the germline ends. CDR3 in DNA: TGTGCCAGCAGGTCAGGGTGGAATCAGCCCCAGCATTTT. Protein sequence: CASRSGWNQPQHF.

Only a few counts were recorded for this clonotype. The chain employs TRBV6-1 and TRBJ2-3; no reliable D call. Germline V gene lookup returns CDR1 MNHNS and CDR2 SASEGT. This CDR3 region has 14 residues. Trimming left V 3 bases short and J 4 bases short, with 11 bases between. The CDR3 sequence: CASSEQGSPDTQYF. Here the CDR3 DNA reads TGTGCCAGCAGTGAGCAAGGCTCCCCAGATACGCAGTATTTT.

This clonotype has at least ten counts. V usage is TRBV5-1 and J usage is TRBJ1-1, with TRBD1 identical over 10 bases. The CDR3 length is 15 residues. Germline V gene lookup returns CDR1 SGHRS and CDR2 YFSETQ. Unmatched junction bases numbered 12, after V lost 4 bases and J lost 9 bases. In nucleotides, the CDR3 is TGCGCCAGCAGCCCACGACAGGGGGCGGTCGCACAAGCTTTCTTT. Its protein is CASSPRQGAVAQAFF.

This clonotype has a handful of counts. The chain uses TRBV4-3 and TRBJ2-5; 10 bases line up with TRBD2. This CDR3 region has 15 residues. Looked up from germline, CDR1 is LGHNA and CDR2 is YSLEER. J lost 5 bases, V lost 4 bases, and 7 bases had no gene match. This CDR3 reads CASSLQREGAETQYF. The CDR3, as DNA: TGCGCCAGCAGCCTCCAGCGGGAGGGGGCGGAGACCCAGTACTTC.

This clonotype was picked up many times. The rearrangement joins TRBV12-5 to TRBJ1-1; D is uncertain. CDR3 length: 13 amino acids. Germline V gene sequence: CDR1 LGHNT, CDR2 FRNRAP. V lost 2 bases to trimming and J lost 0 bases, with 4 bases between them. The CDR3 DNA follows: TGTGCTAGTGGTTTGAATGTGAACACTGAAGCTTTCTTT. Translation gives CASGLNVNTEAFF.

This clonotype was counted ten times or more. The chain employs TRBV6-1 and TRBJ2-7, with D maybe TRBD2 (5 bases). The CDR3 is 12 residues long. V was shortened by 6 bases and J by 4 bases, with 10 bases between the two germline ends. The germline CDR1 and CDR2 sequences are MNHNS and SASEGT. CDR3 sequence reads: CASSPTGYEQYF. Written as DNA, the CDR3 is TGTGCCAGCAGCCCGACGGGATACGAGCAGTACTTC.

This sequence joins TRBV12-3 or TRBV12-4 and TRBJ2-5; 9 nucleotides match TRBD1. V was pared by 4 bases and J by 5 bases, with 8 bases of the junction left unmatched. The CDR3 is 15 residues long. CDR3 sequence (DNA): TGTGCCAGCAGTTCGGAAGACAGGGGGGAGGAGACCCAGTACTTC. Its translation: CASSSEDRGEETQYF.

This clonotype was observed many times. V is TRBV6-1 and J is TRBJ1-6, with D uncertain. The CDR3 consists of 16 residues. The V end was cut by 5 bases, the J end by 5 bases, with 16 bases between. The germline CDR1 and CDR2 sequences are MNHNS and SASEGT. CDR3 residues: CASSYGRGSDNSPLHF. Here the CDR3 DNA reads TGTGCCAGCAGTTACGGCCGCGGGTCAGATAATTCACCCCTCCACTTT.

This chain uses TRBV10-1 with TRBJ2-5; TRBD2 is a possible D gene (6 bases). In germline, CDR1 is WNHNN, CDR2 SYGVQD (reference sequence). V lost 2 bases and J 10 bases, leaving 17 bases between the germline ends. This CDR3 region has 14 residues. CDR3 loop: CASSETGRPSGQYF. DNA for the CDR3: TGCGCCAGCAGTGAGACGGGGAGGCCCAGTGGCCAGTACTTC.

This clonotype was counted between two and nine times. A read error may be the cause here, since a much bigger clone is one base away. This chain connects TRBV20-1 to TRBJ2-7; 7 bases map to TRBD2. This CDR3 spans 15 amino acids. The junction had 13 bases not matched to a gene; V was cut back by 3 bases and J by 5 bases. Germline V gives CDR1 DFQATT, CDR2 SNEGSKA (reference sequence). CDR3 sequence reads: CSASLTEGGDDEQYF. The DNA of the CDR3 is TGCAGTGCTAGCCTTACCGAGGGAGGGGACGACGAGCAGTACTTC.